A single sample gave rise to the 7 T cell receptor beta chains below, sequenced in a study of CD8 T cells in Susac syndrome. When the RNA was reverse transcribed, random hexamers were used with an input of roughly 0.5 to 1 ug. TCRdb fed the immunoSEQ multiplex PCR reads into MiXCR, producing one record per CDR3 protein. The sample records roughly 100,000 distinct CDR3 sequences, less than 95% being singletons. Sequencing was carried out using CD8+ T cells from PBMCs. The source is a human donor with Susac syndrome.

This chain links TRBV9 with TRBJ2-3, with a possible D match to TRBD1 (6 bases). CDR1 is SGDLS and CDR2 is YYNGEE in the germline V gene. The ends were cut back, 1 base at V and 2 bases at J, with 14 bases in the middle. The CDR3 is made up of 16 amino acids. The CDR3 is CASSVRQGPDTDTQYF. The CDR3 coding sequence is TGTGCCAGCAGCGTACGCCAGGGGCCCGACACAGATACGCAGTATTTT. The variable domain in full, completed from reference TRBV9 and TRBJ2-3, reads DSGVTQTPKHLITATGQRVTLRCSPRSGDLSVYWYQQSLDQGLQFLIQYYNGEERAKGNILERFSAQQFPDLHSELNLSSLELGDSALYFCASSVRQGPDTDTQYFGPGTRLTVL.

This clonotype was counted a single time. The chain employs TRBV6-2 or TRBV6-3 and TRBJ2-1, with TRBD2 matching 8 bases. The V gene end was trimmed by 5 bases and the J gene end by 5 bases; junction bases not matched to a gene: 11. The CDR3 spans 16 residues. Germline V gives CDR1 MNHEY, CDR2 SVGEGT. In nucleotides, the CDR3 is TGTGCCAGCAGTCCCGTTGCGGGGGGAACCAACAATGAGCAGTTCTTC. It encodes CASSPVAGGTNNEQFF.

This clonotype came up once. The gene calls are TRBV20-1 and TRBJ2-3; D is perhaps TRBD1 or TRBD2 (5 bases each). This CDR3 comprises 15 residues. V lost 0 bases and J 0 bases, leaving 10 bases between the germline ends. Germline assignment: CDR1 DFQATT and CDR2 SNEGSKA (reference sequence). CDR3: CSARDLWGSTDTQYF. CDR3 nucleotides: TGCAGTGCTAGAGATCTGTGGGGGAGCACAGATACGCAGTATTTT.

The V gene is TRBV6-5, the J gene TRBJ2-5, with D unclear. V was shortened by 7 bases and J by 2 bases, with 11 bases between the two germline ends. From germline, CDR1 is MNHEY and CDR2 SVGAGI. The CDR3 length is 13 residues. The CDR3 sequence is CASTATGQETQYF. DNA for the CDR3: TGTGCCAGCACCGCGACCGGGCAAGAGACCCAGTACTTC.

There are a few counts of this clonotype. The V gene is TRBV9, the J gene TRBJ2-5; 12 nucleotides match TRBD2. The CDR3 length is 15 residues. V lost 5 bases to trimming and J lost 5 bases; unmatched junction nucleotides: 7. The V gene's germline CDR1 is SGDLS and CDR2 YYNGEE. CDR3 DNA: TGTGCCAGCAGTTCTAGCGGGGGGGCCCGGGAGACCCAGTACTTC. Amino acids: CASSSSGGARETQYF. Full variable domain (outside the CDR3, taken from reference TRBV9 and TRBJ2-5): DSGVTQTPKHLITATGQRVTLRCSPRSGDLSVYWYQQSLDQGLQFLIQYYNGEERAKGNILERFSAQQFPDLHSELNLSSLELGDSALYFCASSSSGGARETQYFGPGTRLLVL.

The chain carries TRBV4-3 and TRBJ2-7, with a tentative D call TRBD2 (6 bases). The germline V gene has CDR1 LGHNA and CDR2 YSLEER. V lost 1 base and J lost 0, with 13 bases in between. This CDR3 has 16 amino acids. The CDR3 sequence: CASSQVGGVSSYEQYF. CDR3 DNA sequence: TGCGCCAGCAGCCAAGTAGGCGGGGTTAGCTCCTACGAGCAGTACTTC.

V usage is TRBV27 and J usage is TRBJ2-1, with TRBD2 matching over 12 bases. With V trimmed by 6 bases and J by 3 bases, 0 bases remained unmatched. This CDR3 contains 14 residues. Per the germline V gene, CDR1 is MNHEY and CDR2 is SMNVEV (reference sequence). In DNA, the CDR3 is TGTGCCAGCAGGACTAGCGGGGGCTACAATGAGCAGTTCTTC. It is translated as CASRTSGGYNEQFF.